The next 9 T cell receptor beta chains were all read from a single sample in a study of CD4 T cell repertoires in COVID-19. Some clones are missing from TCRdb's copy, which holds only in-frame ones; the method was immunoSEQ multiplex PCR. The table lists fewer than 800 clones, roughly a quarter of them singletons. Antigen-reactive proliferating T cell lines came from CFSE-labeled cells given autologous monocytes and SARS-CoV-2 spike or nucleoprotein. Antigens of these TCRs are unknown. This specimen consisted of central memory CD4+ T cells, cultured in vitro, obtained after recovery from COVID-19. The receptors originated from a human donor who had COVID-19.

The CDR3 DNA reads as TGTGCCAGCTCGGAGGGGGCAGGGAACACTGAAGCTTTCTTT. This sequence encodes CASSEGAGNTEAFF. This chain uses TRBV18 with TRBJ1-1; 7 bases map to TRBD1. Germline trimming cut 6 bases from V and 1 base from J; bases unmatched to any gene: 5. Germline values: CDR1 KGHSH, CDR2 LQKENI. The CDR3 has 14 amino acids.

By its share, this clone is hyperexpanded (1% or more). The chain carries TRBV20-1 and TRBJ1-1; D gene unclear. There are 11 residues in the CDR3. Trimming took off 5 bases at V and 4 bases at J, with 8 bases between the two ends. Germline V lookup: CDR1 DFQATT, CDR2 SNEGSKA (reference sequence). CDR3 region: CSAGVITEAFF. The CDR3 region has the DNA TGCAGTGCTGGGGTGATCACTGAAGCTTTCTTT.

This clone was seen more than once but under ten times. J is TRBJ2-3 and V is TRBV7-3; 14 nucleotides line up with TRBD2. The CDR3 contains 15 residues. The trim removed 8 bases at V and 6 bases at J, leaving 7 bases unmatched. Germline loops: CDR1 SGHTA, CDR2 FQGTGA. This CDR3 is CASASGLAGADTQYF. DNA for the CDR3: TGTGCCAGCGCCTCGGGACTAGCGGGAGCGGATACGCAGTATTTT.

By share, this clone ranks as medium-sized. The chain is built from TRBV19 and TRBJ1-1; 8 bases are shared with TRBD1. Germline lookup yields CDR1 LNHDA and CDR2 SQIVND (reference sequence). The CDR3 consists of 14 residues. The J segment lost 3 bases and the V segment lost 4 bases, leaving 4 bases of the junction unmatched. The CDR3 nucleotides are TGTGCCAGTAGTAAGACAGGGGTGGACACTGAAGCTTTCTTT. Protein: CASSKTGVDTEAFF. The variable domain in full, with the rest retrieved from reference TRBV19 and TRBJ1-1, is DGGITQSPKYLFRKEGQNVTLSCEQNLNHDAMYWYRQDPGQGLRLIYYSQIVNDFQKGDIAEGYSVSREKKESFPLTVTSAQKNPTAFYLCASSKTGVDTEAFFGQGTRLTVV.

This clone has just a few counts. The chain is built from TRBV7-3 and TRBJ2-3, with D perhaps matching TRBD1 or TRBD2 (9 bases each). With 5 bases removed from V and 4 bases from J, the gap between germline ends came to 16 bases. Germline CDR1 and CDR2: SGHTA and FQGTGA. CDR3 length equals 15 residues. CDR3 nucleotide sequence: TGTGCCAGCAGCCCTAGCGGGACAGGGTCAGATACGCAGTATTTT. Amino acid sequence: CASSPSGTGSDTQYF.

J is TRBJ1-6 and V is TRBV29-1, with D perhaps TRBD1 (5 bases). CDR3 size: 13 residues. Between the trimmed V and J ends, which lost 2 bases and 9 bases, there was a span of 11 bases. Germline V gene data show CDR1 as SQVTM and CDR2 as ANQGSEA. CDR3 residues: CSVELVQGSPLHF. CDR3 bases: TGCAGCGTTGAACTTGTTCAGGGTTCACCCCTCCACTTT.

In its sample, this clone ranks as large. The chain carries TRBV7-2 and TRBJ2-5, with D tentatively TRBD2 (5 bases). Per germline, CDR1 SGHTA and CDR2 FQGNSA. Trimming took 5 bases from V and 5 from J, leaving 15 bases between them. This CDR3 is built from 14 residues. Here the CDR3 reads CASSLSSSGETQYF. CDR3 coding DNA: TGTGCCAGCAGCCTTAGCTCATCGGGGGAGACCCAGTACTTC.

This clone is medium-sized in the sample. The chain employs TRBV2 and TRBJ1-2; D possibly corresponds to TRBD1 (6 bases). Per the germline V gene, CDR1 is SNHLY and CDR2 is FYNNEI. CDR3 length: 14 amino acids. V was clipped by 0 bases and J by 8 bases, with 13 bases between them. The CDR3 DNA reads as TGTGCCAGCAGTGAAGCCCCTCGGGGGCAGGGCTACACCTTC. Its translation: CASSEAPRGQGYTF.

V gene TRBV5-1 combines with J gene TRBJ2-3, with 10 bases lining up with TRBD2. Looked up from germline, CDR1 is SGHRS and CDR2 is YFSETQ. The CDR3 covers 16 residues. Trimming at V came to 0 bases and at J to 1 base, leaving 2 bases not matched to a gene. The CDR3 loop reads CASSLAGLAGTDTQYF. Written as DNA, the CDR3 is TGCGCCAGCAGCTTGGCTGGACTAGCGGGCACAGATACGCAGTATTTT.